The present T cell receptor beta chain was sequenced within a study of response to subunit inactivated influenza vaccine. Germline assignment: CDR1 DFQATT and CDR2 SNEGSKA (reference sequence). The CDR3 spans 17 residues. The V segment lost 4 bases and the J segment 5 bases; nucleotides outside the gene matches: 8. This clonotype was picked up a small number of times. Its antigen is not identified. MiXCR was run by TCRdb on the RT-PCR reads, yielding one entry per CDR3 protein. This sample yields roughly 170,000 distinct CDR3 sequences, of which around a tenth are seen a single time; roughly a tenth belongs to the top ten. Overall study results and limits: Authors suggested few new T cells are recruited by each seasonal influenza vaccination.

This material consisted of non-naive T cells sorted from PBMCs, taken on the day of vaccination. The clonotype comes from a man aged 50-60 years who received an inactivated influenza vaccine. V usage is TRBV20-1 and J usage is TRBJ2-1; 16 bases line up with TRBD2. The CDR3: CSAKGLAGGLTHNEQFF. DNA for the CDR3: TGCAGTGCTAAGGGACTAGCGGGAGGGCTAACACACAATGAGCAGTTCTTC.